This TCR beta chain was captured by sequencing in a study of T-cell reconstitution after alpha-beta-depleted transplantation in children. As it was prepared, the TCRbeta library received unique molecular identifiers. One entry per CDR3 protein results from TCRdb running MiXCR on the PCR reads. Among 250,000 to 300,000 distinct CDR3 sequences listed, over 8% were seen once. CDR3 length: 16 amino acids. The germline gives CDR1 SGHNT, CDR2 YYREEE (reference sequence). V dropped 4 bases and J dropped 2 bases, with 16 bases sitting between them. V usage is TRBV5-4 and J usage is TRBJ2-1; TRBD1 is a possible D gene (6 bases). This clonotype was sampled from a human donor who donated a stem cell graft to a child with SCID. This specimen consisted of PBMCs from the stem cell graft donor, obtained from the stem cell graft. CDR3 nucleotide sequence: TGTGCCAGCAGCCCCACCGGGACAAGAACCTACAATGAGCAGTTCTTC. Its protein product is CASSPTGTRTYNEQFF.